The clone carrying this T cell receptor beta chain was detected only a few times. Trimming removed 4 bases from V and 7 bases from J, with 14 bases in between. This CDR3 is 13 amino acids long. Germline-derived CDR1 and CDR2 are MGHDK and SYGVNS. The data originate from a study of control samples from healthy donors and cancer patients. The protocol was immunoSEQ multiplex PCR, while the TCRdb copy is restricted to in-frame clones and leaves out a portion. The sample has more than 120,000 clones, 75% to 95% seen once. The sample comprised blood. V is TRBV25-1 and J is TRBJ2-7, with TRBD2 as a possible D gene (5 bases). The TCR sequence derives from a man aged 25-45 years in good health. CDR3 sequence: CASSVRALGEQYF. CDR3 sequence (DNA): TGTGCCAGCAGTGTGAGGGCACTTGGAGAGCAGTACTTC.